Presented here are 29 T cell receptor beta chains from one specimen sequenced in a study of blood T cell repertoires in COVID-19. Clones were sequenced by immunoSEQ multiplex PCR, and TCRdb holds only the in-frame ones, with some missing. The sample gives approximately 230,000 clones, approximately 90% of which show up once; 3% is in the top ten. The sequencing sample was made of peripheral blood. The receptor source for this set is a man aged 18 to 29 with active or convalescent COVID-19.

The CDR3 coding sequence is TGCGCCAGCAGCCCGACTAGCGGGGTCACAGATACGCAGTATTTT. This encodes CASSPTSGVTDTQYF. This chain uses TRBV4-3 with TRBJ2-3; 11 bases are a match to TRBD2. This CDR3 has 15 residues. Germline CDR1 LGHNA, CDR2 YSLEER. Trimming at V came to 4 bases and at J to 2 bases, leaving 2 bases not matched to a gene.

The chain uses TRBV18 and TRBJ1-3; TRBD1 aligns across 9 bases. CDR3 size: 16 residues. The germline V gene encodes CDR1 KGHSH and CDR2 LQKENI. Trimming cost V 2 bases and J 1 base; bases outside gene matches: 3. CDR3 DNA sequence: TGTGCCAGCTCACCAGGACAGGGGATGTCTGGAAACACCATATATTTT. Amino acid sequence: CASSPGQGMSGNTIYF.

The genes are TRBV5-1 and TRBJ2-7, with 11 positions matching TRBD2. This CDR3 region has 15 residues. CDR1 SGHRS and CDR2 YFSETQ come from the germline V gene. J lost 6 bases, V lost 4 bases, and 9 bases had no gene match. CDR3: CASSVDSGRALEQYF. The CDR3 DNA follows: TGCGCCAGCAGCGTTGATAGCGGGAGGGCCCTCGAGCAGTACTTC.

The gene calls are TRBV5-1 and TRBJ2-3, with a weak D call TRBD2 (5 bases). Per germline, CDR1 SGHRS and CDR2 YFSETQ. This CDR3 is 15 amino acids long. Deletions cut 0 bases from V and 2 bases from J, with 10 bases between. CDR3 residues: CASSLDSGNTDTQYF. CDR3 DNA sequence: TGCGCCAGCAGCTTGGACTCCGGGAACACAGATACGCAGTATTTT.

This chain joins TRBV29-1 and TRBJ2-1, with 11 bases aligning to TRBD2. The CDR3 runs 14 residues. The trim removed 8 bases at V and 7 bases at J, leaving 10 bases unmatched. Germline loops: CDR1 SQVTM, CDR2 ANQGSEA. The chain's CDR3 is CSSMPLAGVNEQFF. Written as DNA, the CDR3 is TGCAGCTCAATGCCACTAGCGGGAGTTAATGAGCAGTTCTTC.

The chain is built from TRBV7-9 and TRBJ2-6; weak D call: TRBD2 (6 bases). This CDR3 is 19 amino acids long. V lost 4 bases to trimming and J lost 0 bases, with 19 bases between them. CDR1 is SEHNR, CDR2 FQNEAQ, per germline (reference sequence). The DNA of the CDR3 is TGTGCCAGCAGCTCCCCGTCTTGGGGGGAACACTCTGGGGCCAACGTCCTGACTTTC. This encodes CASSSPSWGEHSGANVLTF. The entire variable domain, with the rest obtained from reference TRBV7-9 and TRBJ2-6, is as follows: DTGVSQNPRHKITKRGQNVTFRCDPISEHNRLYWYRQTLGQGPEFLTYFQNEAQLEKSRLLSDRFSAERPKGSFSTLEIQRTEQGDSAMYLCASSSPSWGEHSGANVLTFGAGSRLTVL.

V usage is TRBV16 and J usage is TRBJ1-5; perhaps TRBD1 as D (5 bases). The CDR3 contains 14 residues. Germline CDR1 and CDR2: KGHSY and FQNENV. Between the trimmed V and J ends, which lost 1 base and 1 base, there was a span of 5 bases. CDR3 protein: CASSQWGSNQPQHF. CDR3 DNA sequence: TGTGCCAGCAGCCAATGGGGCAGCAATCAGCCCCAGCATTTT.

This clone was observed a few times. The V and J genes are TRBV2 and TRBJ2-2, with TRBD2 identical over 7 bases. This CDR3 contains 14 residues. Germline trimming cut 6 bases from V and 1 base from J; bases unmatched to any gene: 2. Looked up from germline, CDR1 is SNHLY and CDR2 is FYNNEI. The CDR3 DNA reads TGTGCCAGCAGAGGCGGGAGGAACACCGGGGAGCTGTTTTTT. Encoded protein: CASRGGRNTGELFF.

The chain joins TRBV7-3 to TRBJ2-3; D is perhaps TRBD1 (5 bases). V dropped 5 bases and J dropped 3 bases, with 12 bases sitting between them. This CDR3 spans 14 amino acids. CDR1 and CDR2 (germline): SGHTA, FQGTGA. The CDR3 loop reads CASSRRAGTDTQYF. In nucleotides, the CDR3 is TGTGCCAGCAGCCGTCGGGCAGGGACAGATACGCAGTATTTT. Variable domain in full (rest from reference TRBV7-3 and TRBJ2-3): GAGVSQTPSNKVTEKGKYVELRCDPISGHTALYWYRQSLGQGPEFLIYFQGTGAADDSGLPNDRFFAVRPEGSVSTLKIQRTERGDSAVYLCASSRRAGTDTQYFGPGTRLTVL.

CDR3 sequence (DNA): TGTGCCACCAGCAGAGACCCCGCGGTGGGAAGCGGGGGCGGCGGGGAGCTGTTTTTT. Amino acids: CATSRDPAVGSGGGGELFF. The rearrangement joins TRBV15 to TRBJ2-2; 8 bases map to TRBD2. Losses at the gene ends were 0 bases for V and 7 bases for J; bases not matched to a gene: 16. The CDR3 consists of 19 residues. The V gene's germline CDR1 is LNHNV and CDR2 YYDKDF (reference sequence).

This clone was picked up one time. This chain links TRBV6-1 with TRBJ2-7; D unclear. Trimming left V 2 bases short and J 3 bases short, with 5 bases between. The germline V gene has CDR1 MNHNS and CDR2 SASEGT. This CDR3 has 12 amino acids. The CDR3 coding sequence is TGTGCCAGCAGTGAAAACATCTACGAGCAGTACTTC. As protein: CASSENIYEQYF.

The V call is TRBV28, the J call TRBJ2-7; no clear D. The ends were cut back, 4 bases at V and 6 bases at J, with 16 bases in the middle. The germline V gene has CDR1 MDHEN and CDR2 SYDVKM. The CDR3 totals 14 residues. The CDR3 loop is CASSYSAGLFEQYF. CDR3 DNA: TGTGCCAGCAGTTACAGTGCTGGCTTGTTCGAGCAGTACTTC.

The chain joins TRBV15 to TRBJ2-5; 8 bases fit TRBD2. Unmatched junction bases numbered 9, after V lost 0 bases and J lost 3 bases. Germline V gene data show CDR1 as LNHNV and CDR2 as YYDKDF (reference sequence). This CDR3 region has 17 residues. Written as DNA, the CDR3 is TGTGCCACCAGCAGAGATGGGGCTAGCGGGTACGAAGAGACCCAGTACTTC. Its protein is CATSRDGASGYEETQYF.

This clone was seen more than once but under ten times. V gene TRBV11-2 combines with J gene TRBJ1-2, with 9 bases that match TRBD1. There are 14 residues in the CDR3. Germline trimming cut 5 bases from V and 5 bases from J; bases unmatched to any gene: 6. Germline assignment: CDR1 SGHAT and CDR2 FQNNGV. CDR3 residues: CASSAQGAGYGYTF. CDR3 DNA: TGTGCCAGCAGCGCACAGGGGGCTGGGTATGGCTACACCTTC.

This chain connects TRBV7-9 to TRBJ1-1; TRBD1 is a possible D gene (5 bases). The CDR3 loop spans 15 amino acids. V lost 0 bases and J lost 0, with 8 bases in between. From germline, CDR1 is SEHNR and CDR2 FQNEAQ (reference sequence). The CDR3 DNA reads TGTGCCAGCAGCTTAGCGCGACAGATGAACACTGAAGCTTTCTTT. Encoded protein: CASSLARQMNTEAFF.

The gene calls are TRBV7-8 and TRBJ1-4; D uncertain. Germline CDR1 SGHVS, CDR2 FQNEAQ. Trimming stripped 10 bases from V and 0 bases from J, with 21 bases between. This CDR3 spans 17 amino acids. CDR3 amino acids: CATAAEFPQATNEKLFF. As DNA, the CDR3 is TGTGCCACCGCCGCGGAATTCCCCCAAGCAACTAATGAAAAACTGTTTTTT.

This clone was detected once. For the CDR3, the DNA is TGTGCCAGTAGTACCCGACAGGGGTGGAACACTGAAGCTTTCTTT. It specifies CASSTRQGWNTEAFF. This chain links TRBV19 with TRBJ1-1, with 8 nucleotides matching TRBD1. CDR1 and CDR2 from the germline V gene are LNHDA and SQIVND (reference sequence). Germline trimming cut 4 bases from V and 1 base from J; bases unmatched to any gene: 5. The CDR3 covers 15 residues. Complete variable domain (other parts from reference TRBV19 and TRBJ1-1): DGGITQSPKYLFRKEGQNVTLSCEQNLNHDAMYWYRQDPGQGLRLIYYSQIVNDFQKGDIAEGYSVSREKKESFPLTVTSAQKNPTAFYLCASSTRQGWNTEAFFGQGTRLTVV.

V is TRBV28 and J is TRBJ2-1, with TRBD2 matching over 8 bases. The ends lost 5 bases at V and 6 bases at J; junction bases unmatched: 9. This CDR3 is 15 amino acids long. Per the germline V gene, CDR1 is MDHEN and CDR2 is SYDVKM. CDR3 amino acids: CASSLAGTRSNEQFF. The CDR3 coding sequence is TGTGCCAGCAGTCTCGCGGGGACTAGATCCAATGAGCAGTTCTTC.

The CDR3, as DNA: TGTGCCAGCAGCTCCGACAGGGGGCGACCAACTAATGAAAAACTGTTTTTT. Amino acid sequence: CASSSDRGRPTNEKLFF. This chain uses TRBV13 with TRBJ1-4, with 10 positions matching TRBD1. The CDR3 contains 17 residues. V dropped 4 bases and J dropped 0; count of bases not matched to a gene: 5. Germline CDR1 and CDR2: PRHDT and FYEKMQ (reference sequence). Using reference TRBV13 and TRBJ1-4 for the parts outside the CDR3, the full variable domain is AAGVIQSPRHLIKEKRETATLKCYPIPRHDTVYWYQQGPGQDPQFLISFYEKMQSDKGSIPDRFSAQQFSDYHSELNMSSLELGDSALYFCASSSDRGRPTNEKLFFGSGTQLSVL.

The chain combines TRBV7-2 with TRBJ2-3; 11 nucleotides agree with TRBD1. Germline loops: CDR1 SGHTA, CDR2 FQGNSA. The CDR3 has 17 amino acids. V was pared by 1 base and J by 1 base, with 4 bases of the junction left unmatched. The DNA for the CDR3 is TGTGCCAGCAGCTTAGTCGGGACAGGGGGAGGCACAGATACGCAGTATTTT. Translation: CASSLVGTGGGTDTQYF. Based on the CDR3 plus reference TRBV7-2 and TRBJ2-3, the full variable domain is GAGVSQSPSNKVTEKGKDVELRCDPISGHTALYWYRQSLGQGLEFLIYFQGNSAPDKSGLPSDRFSAERTGGSVSTLTIQRTQQEDSAVYLCASSLVGTGGGTDTQYFGPGTRLTVL.

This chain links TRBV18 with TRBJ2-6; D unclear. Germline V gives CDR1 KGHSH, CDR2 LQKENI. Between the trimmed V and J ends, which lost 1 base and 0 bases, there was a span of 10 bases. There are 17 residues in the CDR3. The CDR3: CASSPLPPGSGANVLTF. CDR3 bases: TGTGCCAGCTCACCACTCCCTCCCGGCTCTGGGGCCAACGTCCTGACTTTC.

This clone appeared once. CDR3 nucleotides: TGCGCCAGCAGTGAGTCCGCCGTCGGGTCGGGACAGGGGGAATACGAGCAGTACTTC. Amino acid sequence: CASSESAVGSGQGEYEQYF. V gene TRBV10-2 combines with J gene TRBJ2-7; TRBD1 aligns across 11 bases. Germline V lookup: CDR1 WSHSY, CDR2 SAAADI. The CDR3 sequence is 19 residues long. Trimming removed 0 bases from V and 4 bases from J; junction bases left unmatched: 14.

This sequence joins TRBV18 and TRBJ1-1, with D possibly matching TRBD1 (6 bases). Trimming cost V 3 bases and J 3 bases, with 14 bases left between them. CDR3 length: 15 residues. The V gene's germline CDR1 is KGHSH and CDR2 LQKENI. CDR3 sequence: CASSPLGGQDTEAFF. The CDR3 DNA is TGTGCCAGCTCACCTCTCGGGGGGCAGGACACTGAAGCTTTCTTT.

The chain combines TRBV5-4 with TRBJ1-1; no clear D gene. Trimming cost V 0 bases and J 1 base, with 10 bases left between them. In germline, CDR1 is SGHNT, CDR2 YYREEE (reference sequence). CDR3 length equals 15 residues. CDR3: CASSLAWQENTEAFF. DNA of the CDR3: TGTGCCAGCAGCTTGGCCTGGCAGGAGAACACTGAAGCTTTCTTT. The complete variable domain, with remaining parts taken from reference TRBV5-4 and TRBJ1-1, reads ETGVTQSPTHLIKTRGQQVTLRCSSQSGHNTVSWYQQALGQGPQFIFQYYREEENGRGNFPPRFSGLQFPNYSSELNVNALELDDSALYLCASSLAWQENTEAFFGQGTRLTVV.

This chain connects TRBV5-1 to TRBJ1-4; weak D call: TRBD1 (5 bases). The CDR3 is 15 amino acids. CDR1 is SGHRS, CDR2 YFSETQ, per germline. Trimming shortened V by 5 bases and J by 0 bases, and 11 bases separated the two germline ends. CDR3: CASRLSTATNEKLFF. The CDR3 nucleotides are TGCGCCAGCAGGCTTTCGACAGCAACTAATGAAAAACTGTTTTTT.

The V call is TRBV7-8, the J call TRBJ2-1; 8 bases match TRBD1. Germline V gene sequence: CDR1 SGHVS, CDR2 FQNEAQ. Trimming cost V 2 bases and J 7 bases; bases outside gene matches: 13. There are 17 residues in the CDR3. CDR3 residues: CASSLIPYRGVANEQFF. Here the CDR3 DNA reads TGTGCCAGCAGCTTAATCCCCTACAGGGGGGTCGCAAATGAGCAGTTCTTC. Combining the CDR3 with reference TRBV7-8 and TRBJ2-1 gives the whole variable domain GAGVSQSPRYKVAKRGQDVALRCDPISGHVSLFWYQQALGQGPEFLTYFQNEAQLDKSGLPSDRFFAERPEGSVSTLKIQRTQQEDSAVYLCASSLIPYRGVANEQFFGPGTRLTVL.

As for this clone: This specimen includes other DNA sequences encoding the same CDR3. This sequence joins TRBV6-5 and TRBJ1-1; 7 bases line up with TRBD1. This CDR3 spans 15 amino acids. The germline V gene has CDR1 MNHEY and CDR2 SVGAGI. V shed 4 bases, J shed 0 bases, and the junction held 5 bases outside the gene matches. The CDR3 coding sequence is TGTGCCAGCAGTTCCCGACAGGGATTGAACACTGAAGCTTTCTTT. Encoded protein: CASSSRQGLNTEAFF.

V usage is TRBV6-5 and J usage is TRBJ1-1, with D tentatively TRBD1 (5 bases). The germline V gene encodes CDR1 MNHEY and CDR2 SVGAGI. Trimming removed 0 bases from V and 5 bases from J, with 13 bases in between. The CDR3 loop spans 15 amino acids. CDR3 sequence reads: CASSYSRGGGTEAFF. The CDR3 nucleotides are TGTGCCAGCAGTTACTCCCGGGGCGGGGGTACTGAAGCTTTCTTT.

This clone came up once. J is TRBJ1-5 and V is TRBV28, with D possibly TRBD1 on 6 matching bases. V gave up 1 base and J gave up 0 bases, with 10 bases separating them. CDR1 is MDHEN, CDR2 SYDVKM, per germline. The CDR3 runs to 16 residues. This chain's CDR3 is CASSLYRVTSNQPQHF. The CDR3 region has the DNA TGTGCCAGCAGTTTATACAGGGTTACTAGCAATCAGCCCCAGCATTTT. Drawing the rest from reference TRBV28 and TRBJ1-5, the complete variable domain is DVKVTQSSRYLVKRTGEKVFLECVQDMDHENMFWYRQDPGLGLRLIYFSYDVKMKEKGDIPEGYSVSREKKERFSLILESASTNQTSMYLCASSLYRVTSNQPQHFGDGTRLSIL.